The entry below describes one T cell receptor (beta chain). Its matching antigen is unknown. The data are from a study of shared clonotypes between healthy human individuals. Study-wide points: Unshared clonotypes carried lower generation probabilities than those common to all four donors.

The length of the CDR3 is 15 residues. Trimming took 3 bases from V and 0 from J, leaving 14 bases between them. The germline gives CDR1 SQVTM, CDR2 ANQGSEA. Data came from immunoSEQ multiplex PCR; TCRdb stores just in-frame clones and leaves some out. The sample yields hundreds of thousands of clones, approximately 96% seen once. In the naive CD8 group, cells lacked CD45RO and were positively selected for CCR7, so terminally differentiated effector memory CD45RA+ cells were left out. Only Caucasian adults living in Nashville, Tennessee made up the donor group. The receptor was isolated from a woman in her 30s in good health. The rearrangement links TRBV29-1 to TRBJ1-2, with D possibly TRBD1 on 5 matching bases. The material sequenced was naive CD8+ T cells sorted from blood. CDR3 in amino acids: CSVDWGEGPNYGYTF. The CDR3 DNA is TGCAGCGTTGATTGGGGGGAGGGACCTAACTATGGCTACACCTTC.